This TCR beta chain was obtained from a study of tumor-infiltrating lymphocytes in primary liver carcinoma. Study results and limitations: Tumor specimens were characterized by a significantly higher top-250-clone fraction than blood (p = 0.039).

The researchers produced TCR beta cDNA from approximately 0.45 ug total RNA with a constant-region primer. Generation of the TCR beta libraries relied on three nested multiplex PCR rounds using slightly modified ARM-PCR. TRBV1-TRBV30 forward and Cbeta reverse primers drove the first two roughly 10-cycle rounds. TCRdb independently ran MiXCR on the multiplex PCR reads; one entry per CDR3 protein. The sample contains about 64,000 distinct CDR3 sequences, about 65% of which appear only once. This clonotype was found many times. What it recognizes is unknown. This CDR3 has 15 residues. V dropped 2 bases and J dropped 1 base, with 9 bases sitting between them. In germline, CDR1 is SGHRS, CDR2 YFSETQ. Co-extraction of RNA and DNA was performed on roughly 20-31 mg of unsorted bulk tissue.

The sample comprised liver tumor tissue from sampling region 4. Subset meaning: tumor region T4, right-lateral pole. The origin of this receptor is a man aged 35 to 55 with primary liver carcinoma and hepatitis B virus infection. The V call is TRBV5-1, the J call TRBJ2-2, with D perhaps matching TRBD1 (5 bases). The CDR3 loop reads CASSLDRGNTGELFF. The CDR3, as DNA: TGCGCCAGCAGCTTAGACAGAGGGAACACCGGGGAGCTGTTTTTT. The entire variable domain, with the rest obtained from reference TRBV5-1 and TRBJ2-2, is as follows: KAGVTQTPRYLIKTRGQQVTLSCSPISGHRSVSWYQQTPGQGLQFLFEYFSETQRNKGNFPGRFSGRQFSNSRSEMNVSTLELGDSALYLCASSLDRGNTGELFFGEGSRLTVL.